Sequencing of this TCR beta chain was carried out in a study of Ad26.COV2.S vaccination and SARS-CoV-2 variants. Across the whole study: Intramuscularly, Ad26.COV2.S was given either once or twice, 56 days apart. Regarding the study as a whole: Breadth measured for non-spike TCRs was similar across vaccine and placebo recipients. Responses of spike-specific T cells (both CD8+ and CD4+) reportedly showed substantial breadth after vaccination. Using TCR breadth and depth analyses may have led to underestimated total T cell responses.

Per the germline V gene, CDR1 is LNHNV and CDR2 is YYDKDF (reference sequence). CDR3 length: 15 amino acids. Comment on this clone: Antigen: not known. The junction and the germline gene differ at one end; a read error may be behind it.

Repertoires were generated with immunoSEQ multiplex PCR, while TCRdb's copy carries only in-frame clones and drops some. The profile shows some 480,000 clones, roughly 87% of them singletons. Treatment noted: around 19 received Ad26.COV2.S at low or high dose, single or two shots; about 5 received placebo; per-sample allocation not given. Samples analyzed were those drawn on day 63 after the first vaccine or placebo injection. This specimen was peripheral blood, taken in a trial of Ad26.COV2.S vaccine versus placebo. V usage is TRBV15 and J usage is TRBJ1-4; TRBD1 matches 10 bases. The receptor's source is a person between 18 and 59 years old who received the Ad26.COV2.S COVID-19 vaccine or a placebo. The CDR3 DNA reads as TGTGCCACCAGCGGAGACAGGGGGCCCACTGAAAAACTGTTTTTT. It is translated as CATSGDRGPTEKLFF.